This T cell receptor (beta chain) was documented in a study of neurological immune-mediated disorders. The CDR3 contains 13 residues. V was trimmed by 2 bases and J by 0 bases, leaving 7 bases between them. Germline CDR1 reads DFQATT; CDR2 reads SNEGSKA (reference sequence). The starting material, 2 million PBMCs stored at -80 C, gave rise to the unsorted libraries. This clonotype was seen many times. The team produced cDNA through 5'RACE using 10-nucleotide random UMIs. TCRdb passed the 5' RACE reads through MiXCR, listing each CDR3 protein once. This table holds approximately 100,000 distinct CDR3 sequences, roughly 4% found once.

Sequencing was carried out using PBMCs. This TCR was sampled from a young woman with multiple sclerosis. The rearrangement uses TRBV20-1 and TRBJ1-2; D uncertain. The chain's CDR3 is CSARRGANYGYTF. Here the CDR3 DNA reads TGCAGTGCTAGACGGGGAGCTAACTATGGCTACACCTTC.